This T cell receptor beta chain was found in a study of memory CD4+ T cells and cytomegalovirus serostatus. In regard to this clone: The target antigen is unknown.

The germline gives CDR1 PRHDT, CDR2 FYEKMQ (reference sequence). The CDR3 has 12 residues. V lost 5 bases to trimming and J lost 7 bases; unmatched junction nucleotides: 1. TCRdb keeps only in-frame clones here, not all; method: immunoSEQ multiplex PCR. Counted here are about 92,000 clones, about 80% occurring once; the ten biggest clones make up around 3.6%. Overall study findings and caveats: About 40% of the roughly 160 known CMV-associated TCRbeta sequences appeared in CD4+ memory. The CMV-associated TCR signature appears largely within the CD4+ memory repertoire.

Single viable CD3+CD4+CD8-CD45RO+ cells were sorted as the memory CD4+ T cells. The gene calls are TRBV13 and TRBJ2-1; 8 nucleotides match TRBD2. This receptor was identified in an adult in good health and CMV-seropositive. Sequencing was performed on memory CD4+ T cells from blood. The CDR3 sequence is CASSRLANEQFF. The CDR3 nucleotides are TGTGCCAGCAGCAGACTAGCGAATGAGCAGTTCTTC.